The T cell receptor beta chain described here comes from a study of blood T cell repertoires in COVID-19. Overall study context: T cells, B-cell-depleted T cells, or PBMCs provided the cDNA or gDNA that served as material.

Germline values: CDR1 SGHTA, CDR2 FQGNSA. The V segment lost 3 bases and the J segment 10 bases; nucleotides outside the gene matches: 17. The CDR3 totals 19 residues. As handled by the study authors: Estimation of nucleated cell counts was performed using reference gene primer amplification. Generated by immunoSEQ multiplex PCR, the TCRdb table keeps only in-frame clones and is missing some. V and J calls and clone size are as listed in that table; D and trimming were resolved from the DNA. Of approximately 200,000 clones in the sample, about 82% were seen once. Recruitment covered roughly 24 US areas and drew participants whose ages spanned roughly 18 to 95 years.

The genes are TRBV7-2 and TRBJ1-6; 11 nucleotides match TRBD1. The specimen sequenced was PBMCs or T cells enriched from blood (not recorded which). The TCR originated in a woman aged 25 to 39 who had recovered from COVID-19. CDR3 loop: CASSFLSVTGTGGGSPLHF. DNA for the CDR3: TGTGCCAGCAGCTTCCTATCCGTGACCGGGACAGGGGGAGGGTCACCCCTCCACTTT.